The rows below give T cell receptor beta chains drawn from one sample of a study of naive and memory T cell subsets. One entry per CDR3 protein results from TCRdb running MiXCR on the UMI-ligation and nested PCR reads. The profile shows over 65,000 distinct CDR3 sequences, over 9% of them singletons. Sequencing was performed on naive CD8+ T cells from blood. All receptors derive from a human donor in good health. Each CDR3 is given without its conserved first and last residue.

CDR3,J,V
SASSLAGLVEQY,TRBJ2-7,TRBV20-1
GSGTYEQY,TRBJ2-7,TRBV6-2/TRBV6-3
ASSGQGKREQY,TRBJ2-7,TRBV10-1
ASSGGGSSYNEQF,TRBJ2-1,TRBV2
ASRNDRGSGNTIY,TRBJ1-3,TRBV6-5
ATLHRTGWKTNEKLF,TRBJ1-4,TRBV21-1
ASSSVGGGHEQY,TRBJ2-7,TRBV28
ASSEPGQGISPLH,TRBJ1-6,TRBV9
SARERGPTEAF,TRBJ1-1,TRBV20-1
ASSSPYTEAF,TRBJ1-1,TRBV7-9
ASRDRAAGELF,TRBJ2-2,TRBV9
ASSQEGLRGTDTQY,TRBJ2-3,TRBV3-1
ASRNLGGLPAVETQY,TRBJ2-5,TRBV28
ASSYGLAGGGGEQY,TRBJ2-7,TRBV5-4
VSSFRIAGDNEQF,TRBJ2-1,TRBV7-8
ASSDGGTEAF,TRBJ1-1,TRBV4-1
ASSSPGEGEQF,TRBJ2-1,TRBV28
ARASPYEQY,TRBJ2-7,TRBV4-1
ASSPGLAGVKTQY,TRBJ2-5,TRBV27
ASSATGTPGANVLT,TRBJ2-6,TRBV9
ASRQDRGEF,TRBJ2-1,TRBV7-9
ASSLGVGTEAF,TRBJ1-1,TRBV5-6
ASSSGLAGGRRTGELF,TRBJ2-2,TRBV7-6